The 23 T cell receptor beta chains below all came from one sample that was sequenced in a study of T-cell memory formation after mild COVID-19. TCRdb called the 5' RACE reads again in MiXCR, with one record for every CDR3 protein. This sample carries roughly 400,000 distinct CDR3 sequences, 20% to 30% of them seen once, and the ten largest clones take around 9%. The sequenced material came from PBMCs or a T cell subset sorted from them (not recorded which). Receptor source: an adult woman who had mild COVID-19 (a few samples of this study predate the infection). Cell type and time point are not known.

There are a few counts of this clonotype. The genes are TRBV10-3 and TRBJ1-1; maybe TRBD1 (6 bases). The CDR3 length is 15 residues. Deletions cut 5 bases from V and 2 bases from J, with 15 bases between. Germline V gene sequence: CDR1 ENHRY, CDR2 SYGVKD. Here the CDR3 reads CAISTRTVLNTEAFF. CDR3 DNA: TGTGCCATCAGTACTAGGACAGTTCTCAACACTGAAGCTTTCTTT.

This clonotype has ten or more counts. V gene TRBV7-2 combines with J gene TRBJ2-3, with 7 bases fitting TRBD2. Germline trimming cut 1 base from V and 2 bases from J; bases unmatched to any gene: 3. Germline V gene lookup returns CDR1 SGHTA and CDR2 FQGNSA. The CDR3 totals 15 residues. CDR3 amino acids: CASSLVGGPTDTQYF. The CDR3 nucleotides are TGTGCCAGCAGCTTAGTGGGAGGGCCCACAGATACGCAGTATTTT.

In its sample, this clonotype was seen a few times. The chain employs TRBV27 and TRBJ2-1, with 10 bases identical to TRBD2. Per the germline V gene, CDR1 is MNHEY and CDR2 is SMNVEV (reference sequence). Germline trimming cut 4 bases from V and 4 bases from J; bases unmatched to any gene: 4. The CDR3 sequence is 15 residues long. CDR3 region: CASSSGLAYYNEQFF. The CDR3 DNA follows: TGTGCCAGCAGTTCGGGACTAGCGTATTACAATGAGCAGTTCTTC.

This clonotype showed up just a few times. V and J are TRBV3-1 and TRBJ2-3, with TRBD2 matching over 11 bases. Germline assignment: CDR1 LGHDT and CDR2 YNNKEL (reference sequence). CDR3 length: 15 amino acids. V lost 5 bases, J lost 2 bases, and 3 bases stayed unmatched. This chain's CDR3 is CASSKTSGDTDTQYF. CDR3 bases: TGTGCCAGCAGCAAGACTAGCGGGGACACAGATACGCAGTATTTT.

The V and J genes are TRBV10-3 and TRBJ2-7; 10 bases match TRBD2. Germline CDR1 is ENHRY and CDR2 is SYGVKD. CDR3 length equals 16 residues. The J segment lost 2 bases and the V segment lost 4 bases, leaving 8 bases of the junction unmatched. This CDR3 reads CAISALRLAGAYEQYF. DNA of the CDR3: TGTGCCATCAGTGCCTTGCGGCTAGCGGGAGCCTACGAGCAGTACTTC.

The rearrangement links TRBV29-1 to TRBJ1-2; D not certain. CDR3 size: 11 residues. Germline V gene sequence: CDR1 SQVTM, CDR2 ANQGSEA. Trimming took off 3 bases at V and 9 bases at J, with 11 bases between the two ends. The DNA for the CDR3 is TGCAGCGTTGATGACTTCCCTAGCTACACCTTC. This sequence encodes CSVDDFPSYTF.

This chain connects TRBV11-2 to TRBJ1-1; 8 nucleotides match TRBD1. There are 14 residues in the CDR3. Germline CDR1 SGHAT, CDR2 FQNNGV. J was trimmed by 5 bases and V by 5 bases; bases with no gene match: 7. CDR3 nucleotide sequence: TGTGCCAGCAGCGTCCAGGGGGCGAGAACTGAAGCTTTCTTT. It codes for CASSVQGARTEAFF.

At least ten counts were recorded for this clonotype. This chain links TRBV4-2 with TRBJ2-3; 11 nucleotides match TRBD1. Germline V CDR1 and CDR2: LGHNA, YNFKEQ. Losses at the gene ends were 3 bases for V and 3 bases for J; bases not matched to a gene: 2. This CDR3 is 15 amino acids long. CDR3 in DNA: TGTGCCAGCAGCCAGGGACAGGGGGTAACAGATACGCAGTATTTT. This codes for CASSQGQGVTDTQYF.

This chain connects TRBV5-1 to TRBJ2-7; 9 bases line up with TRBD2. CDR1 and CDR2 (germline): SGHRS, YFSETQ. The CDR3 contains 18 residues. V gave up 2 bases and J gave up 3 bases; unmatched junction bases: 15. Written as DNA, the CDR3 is TGCGCCAGCAGCTTTAGCGGGGGTGGGTTGGTTACCCACTACGAGCAGTACTTC. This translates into CASSFSGGGLVTHYEQYF.

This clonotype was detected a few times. CDR3 sequence reads: CSARLQGLGYGYTF. DNA for the CDR3: TGCAGTGCTAGACTTCAGGGGTTAGGCTATGGCTACACCTTC. The chain employs TRBV20-1 and TRBJ1-2, with D maybe TRBD1 (6 bases). This CDR3 is built from 14 residues. V lost 2 bases and J lost 4, with 14 bases in between. The V gene's germline CDR1 is DFQATT and CDR2 SNEGSKA (reference sequence).

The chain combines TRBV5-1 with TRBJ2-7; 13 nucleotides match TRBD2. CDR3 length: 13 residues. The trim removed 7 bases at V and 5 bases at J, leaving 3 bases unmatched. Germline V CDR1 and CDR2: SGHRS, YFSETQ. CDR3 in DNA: TGCGCCAGCGGACTAGCGGGAGAGAACGAGCAGTACTTC. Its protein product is CASGLAGENEQYF. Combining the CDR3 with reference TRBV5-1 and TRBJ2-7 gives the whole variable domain KAGVTQTPRYLIKTRGQQVTLSCSPISGHRSVSWYQQTPGQGLQFLFEYFSETQRNKGNFPGRFSGRQFSNSRSEMNVSTLELGDSALYLCASGLAGENEQYFGPGTRLTVT.

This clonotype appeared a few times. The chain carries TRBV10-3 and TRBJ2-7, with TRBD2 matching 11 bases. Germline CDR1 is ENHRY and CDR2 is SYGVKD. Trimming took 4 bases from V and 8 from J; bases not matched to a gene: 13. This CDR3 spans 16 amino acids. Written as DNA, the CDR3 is TGTGCCATCAGTGGGTTGACTAGCGGGGAAACTACGAAGCAGTACTTC. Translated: CAISGLTSGETTKQYF.

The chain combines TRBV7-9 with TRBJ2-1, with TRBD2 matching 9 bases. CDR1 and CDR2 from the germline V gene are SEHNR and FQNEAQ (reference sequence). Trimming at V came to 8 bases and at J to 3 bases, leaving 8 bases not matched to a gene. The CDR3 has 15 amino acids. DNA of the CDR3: TGTGCCAGCCGGCAGCGGGAGGACCACTACAATGAGCAGTTCTTC. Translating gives CASRQREDHYNEQFF.

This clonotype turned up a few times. DNA of the CDR3: TGTGCCAGCAGCTTAGGGGACAGAGAGAGGGAGACCCAGTACTTC. Translating gives CASSLGDRERETQYF. The V gene is TRBV11-2, the J gene TRBJ2-5; 7 bases are a match to TRBD1. Germline V lookup: CDR1 SGHAT, CDR2 FQNNGV. The CDR3 totals 15 residues. Trimming removed 1 base from V and 5 bases from J; junction bases left unmatched: 7. The full variable domain, with the rest looked up from reference TRBV11-2 and TRBJ2-5, is EAGVAQSPRYKIIEKRQSVAFWCNPISGHATLYWYQQILGQGPKLLIQFQNNGVVDDSQLPKDRFSAERLKGVDSTLKIQPAKLEDSAVYLCASSLGDRERETQYFGPGTRLLVL.

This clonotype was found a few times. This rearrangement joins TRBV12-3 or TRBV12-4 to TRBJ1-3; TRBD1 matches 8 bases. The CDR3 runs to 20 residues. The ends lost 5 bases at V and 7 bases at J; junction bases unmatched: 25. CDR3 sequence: CASSPPRTGLRTGLRNTIYF. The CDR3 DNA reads TGTGCCAGCAGTCCCCCCCGGACAGGGTTACGAACAGGCCTTAGGAACACCATATATTTT.

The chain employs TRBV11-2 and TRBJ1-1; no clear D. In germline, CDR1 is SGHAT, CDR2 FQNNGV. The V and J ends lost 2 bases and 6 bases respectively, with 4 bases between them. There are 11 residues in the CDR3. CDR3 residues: CASSLFSEAFF. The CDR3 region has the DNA TGTGCCAGCAGCTTATTTTCTGAAGCTTTCTTT.

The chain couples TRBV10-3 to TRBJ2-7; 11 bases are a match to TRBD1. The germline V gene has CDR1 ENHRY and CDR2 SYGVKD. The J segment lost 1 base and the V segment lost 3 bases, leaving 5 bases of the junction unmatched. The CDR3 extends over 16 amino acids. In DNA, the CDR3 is TGTGCCATCAGTGAACCAGGACAGGGGGCTTCCTACGAGCAGTACTTC. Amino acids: CAISEPGQGASYEQYF.

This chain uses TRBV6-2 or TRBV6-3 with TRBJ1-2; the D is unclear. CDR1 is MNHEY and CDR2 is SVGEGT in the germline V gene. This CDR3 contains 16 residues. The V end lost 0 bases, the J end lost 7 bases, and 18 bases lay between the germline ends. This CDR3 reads CASSYSRREYLSGYTF. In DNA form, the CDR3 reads TGTGCCAGCAGTTACTCCCGAAGGGAGTACCTCTCTGGCTACACCTTC.

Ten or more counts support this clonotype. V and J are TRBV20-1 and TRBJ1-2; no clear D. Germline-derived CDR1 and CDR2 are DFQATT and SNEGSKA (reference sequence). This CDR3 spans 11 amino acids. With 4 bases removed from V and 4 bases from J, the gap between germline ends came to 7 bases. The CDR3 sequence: CSANPSYGYTF. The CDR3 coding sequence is TGCAGTGCTAACCCCTCCTATGGCTACACCTTC.

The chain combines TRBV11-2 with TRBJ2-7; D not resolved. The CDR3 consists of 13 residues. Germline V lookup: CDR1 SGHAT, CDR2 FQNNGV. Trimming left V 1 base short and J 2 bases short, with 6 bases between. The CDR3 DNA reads TGTGCCAGCAGCTTAGGATACACCTACGAGCAGTACTTC. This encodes CASSLGYTYEQYF.

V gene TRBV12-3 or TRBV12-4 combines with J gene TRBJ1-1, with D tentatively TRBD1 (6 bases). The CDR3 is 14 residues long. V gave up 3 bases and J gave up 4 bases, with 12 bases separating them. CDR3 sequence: CASSFAGEGTEAFF. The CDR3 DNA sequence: TGTGCCAGCAGTTTCGCAGGGGAGGGCACTGAAGCTTTCTTT.

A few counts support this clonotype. The CDR3 loop reads CASSQDGTGYSPLHF. The CDR3 bases are TGTGCCAGCTCACAAGACGGGACAGGGTATTCACCCCTCCACTTT. V and J are TRBV18 and TRBJ1-6; 9 nucleotides align to TRBD1. The CDR3 extends over 15 amino acids. Germline assignment: CDR1 KGHSH and CDR2 LQKENI. V lost 4 bases to trimming and J lost 8 bases; unmatched junction nucleotides: 6.

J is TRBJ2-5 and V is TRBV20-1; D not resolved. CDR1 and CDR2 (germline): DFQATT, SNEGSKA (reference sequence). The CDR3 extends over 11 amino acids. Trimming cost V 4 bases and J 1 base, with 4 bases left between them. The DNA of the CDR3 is TGCAGTGCTACAATCCAAGAGACCCAGTACTTC. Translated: CSATIQETQYF.